This T cell receptor beta chain was found in a study of cytomegalovirus exposure and HLA in healthy donors. V dropped 7 bases and J dropped 5 bases, with 7 bases sitting between them. Germline V gives CDR1 MNHEY, CDR2 SVGAGI. The length of the CDR3 is 11 residues. In regard to this clone: Antigen unknown.

Study-level points and caveats: Most of the TCR beta V segments (in an earlier analysis) were productive either about 87% or about 30% of the time. It was in a later analysis that TCR association rates were seen to vary by HLA locus, highest for DRB1 and lowest for HLA-C. Across donors, presence/absence analyses took sequencing depth to be roughly uniform.

Amplification used 60 Vbeta primers and 13 Jbeta primers. Profiled with immunoSEQ multiplex PCR; TCRdb holds only in-frame clones, not every one. Of about 160,000 clones listed, roughly 80% are singletons. The genes are TRBV6-5 and TRBJ2-3; no definite D call. This TCR derives from a man aged 25 to 40 in good health and CMV-seronegative. The source material was PBMCs. CDR3 sequence reads: CASNRGDTQYF. CDR3 in DNA: TGTGCCAGCAACCGAGGAGATACGCAGTATTTT.